The 7 T cell receptor beta chains given below trace back to one sample, sequenced in a study of early T cells in non-severe SARS-CoV-2 infection. TCRdb recomputed calls from the 5' RACE reads with MiXCR, one row per CDR3 protein. The sample has tens of thousands of distinct CDR3 sequences; over 7.5% are singletons. Sequencing was done on a sample of whole blood. Receptors were obtained from an adult who was a healthcare worker with PCR-confirmed SARS-CoV-2 infection or an uninfected control (not recorded which).

This clonotype was seen a handful of times. The rearrangement links TRBV7-2 to TRBJ1-1; D may be TRBD1 (6 bases). Germline values: CDR1 SGHTA, CDR2 FQGNSA. V lost 6 bases and J lost 7, with 15 bases in between. The CDR3 has 13 amino acids. CDR3 coding DNA: TGTGCCAGCAGAAATCAGGGGATCAATGAAGCTTTCTTT. Amino acid sequence: CASRNQGINEAFF. The whole variable domain, remainder taken from reference TRBV7-2 and TRBJ1-1, is GAGVSQSPSNKVTEKGKDVELRCDPISGHTALYWYRQSLGQGLEFLIYFQGNSAPDKSGLPSDRFSAERTGGSVSTLTIQRTQQEDSAVYLCASRNQGINEAFFGQGTRLTVV.

This clonotype was detected many times. The chain has TRBV15 and TRBJ2-2; the D gene is possibly TRBD2 (6 bases). Trimming shortened V by 5 bases and J by 4 bases, and 11 bases separated the two germline ends. Germline V gives CDR1 LNHNV, CDR2 YYDKDF (reference sequence). The CDR3 runs 14 residues. As DNA, the CDR3 is TGTGCCACCAGCGGGACGGGAGCCACCGGGGAGCTGTTTTTT. This codes for CATSGTGATGELFF.

This clonotype was seen at least ten times. The chain couples TRBV5-1 to TRBJ1-2, with TRBD1 matching 8 bases. With 0 bases clipped from V and 3 bases from J, the junction kept 1 base outside the gene matches. Germline-derived CDR1 and CDR2 are SGHRS and YFSETQ. The CDR3 has 14 amino acids. The CDR3 bases are TGCGCCAGCAGCTTGGCAGGGGGCGACTATGGCTACACCTTC. Its translation is CASSLAGGDYGYTF.

This clonotype was observed at least ten times. The chain employs TRBV15 and TRBJ1-2, with D possibly being TRBD1 (6 bases). Trimming took off 3 bases at V and 7 bases at J, with 18 bases between the two ends. From germline, CDR1 is LNHNV and CDR2 YYDKDF (reference sequence). The CDR3 is made up of 15 amino acids. The DNA of the CDR3 is TGTGCCACCAGCAGGTTTTCCGGGACATTTGGTGGCTACACCTTC. Its translation: CATSRFSGTFGGYTF.

This clonotype appeared many times. This chain uses TRBV7-9 with TRBJ2-1; no firm D call. V lost 6 bases and J 8 bases, leaving 11 bases between the germline ends. Germline loops: CDR1 SEHNR, CDR2 FQNEAQ (reference sequence). The CDR3 extends over 12 amino acids. CDR3 sequence: CASSSPSDEQFF. CDR3 sequence (DNA): TGTGCCAGCAGTTCGCCATCGGATGAGCAGTTCTTC.

The table lists this clonotype with a count of one. The chain is built from TRBV6-2 or TRBV6-3 and TRBJ1-5; D is unclear. The V end lost 5 bases, the J end lost 5 bases, and 16 bases lay between the germline ends. The CDR3 has 15 residues. In germline, CDR1 is MNHEY, CDR2 SVGEGT. Written as DNA, the CDR3 is TGTGCCAGCAGTCCTCCGCAATCGAGGGATCAGCCCCAGCATTTT. Translation gives CASSPPQSRDQPQHF.

This clonotype was seen many times. The chain employs TRBV30 and TRBJ2-3; the match to TRBD1 covers 9 bases. The CDR3 spans 14 residues. V lost 5 bases and J lost 3; bases outside the gene matches: 6. CDR1 is GTSNPN and CDR2 is SVGIG in the germline V gene (reference sequence). CDR3 protein: CAWDRDRATDTQYF. CDR3 nucleotides: TGTGCCTGGGACCGGGACAGGGCGACAGATACGCAGTATTTT.